One sample yielded the 19 T cell receptor beta chains listed below, sequenced in a study of blood T cells in healthy people across ages. A second PCR of about 7 to 12 cycles used a sample-barcoded 5' primer and a J-beta primer mix. Using its own MiXCR run on the 5' RACE reads, TCRdb lists one record per CDR3 protein. The sample shows hundreds of thousands of distinct CDR3 sequences, about three fifths of them seen only once. Material: blood. These receptors all stem from a man aged 30-40 years in good health.

V and J are TRBV20-1 and TRBJ2-5; D tentatively fits TRBD1 or TRBD2 (5 bases each). The CDR3 is made up of 15 amino acids. The V gene's germline CDR1 is DFQATT and CDR2 SNEGSKA (reference sequence). V was clipped by 0 bases and J by 1 base, with 12 bases between them. The CDR3 protein is CSARDAAGAQETQYF. CDR3 bases: TGCAGTGCTAGAGATGCGGCCGGGGCCCAAGAGACCCAGTACTTC.

Only a few counts were recorded for this clonotype. The chain has TRBV7-2 and TRBJ2-5; tentatively, D is TRBD1 (7 bases). V was clipped by 3 bases and J by 1 base, with 12 bases between them. Germline lookup yields CDR1 SGHTA and CDR2 FQGNSA. The CDR3 consists of 15 residues. CDR3 region: CASSLGGQPQETQYF. The CDR3 DNA is TGTGCCAGCAGCTTGGGGGGACAGCCCCAAGAGACCCAGTACTTC.

The V gene is TRBV4-3, the J gene TRBJ2-7; D is ambiguous. The J call may be mistaken, given a closer DNA end match to TRBJ2-4. The CDR3 totals 14 residues. Per the germline V gene, CDR1 is LGHNA and CDR2 is YSLEER. In DNA form, the CDR3 reads TGCGCCAGCAGCCAAGAAGTTCGACAAAACATTCAGTACTTC. Encoded protein: CASSQEVRQNIQYF.

V gene TRBV20-1 combines with J gene TRBJ2-1, with D possibly called TRBD1 or TRBD2 (6 bases each). CDR1 and CDR2 from the germline V gene are DFQATT and SNEGSKA (reference sequence). Trimming took 1 base from V and 9 from J, leaving 22 bases between them. CDR3 length: 16 amino acids. CDR3 bases: TGCAGTGCTAGAGTCTACGGCGGCAGGGGAGGCGGTGAGCAGTTCTTC. It encodes CSARVYGGRGGGEQFF.

This clonotype came up a few times. The chain recombines TRBV6-6 with TRBJ2-5, with 7 bases identical to TRBD2. The CDR3 length is 16 residues. The germline CDR1 and CDR2 sequences are MNHNY and SVGAGI (reference sequence). Trimming removed 1 base from V and 5 bases from J; junction bases left unmatched: 10. The CDR3 region has the DNA TGTGCCAGCAGTTACTTGGTGGGGGGGATGAGGGAGACCCAGTACTTC. This sequence encodes CASSYLVGGMRETQYF.

This chain connects TRBV4-3 to TRBJ2-1, with 7 bases fitting TRBD2. This CDR3 region has 15 residues. Germline CDR1 LGHNA, CDR2 YSLEER. Trimming took 3 bases from V and 6 from J; bases not matched to a gene: 8. Written as DNA, the CDR3 is TGCGCCAGCAGCCACTCATGGGGGGGTAGCAATGAGCAGTTCTTC. This gives the protein CASSHSWGGSNEQFF.

The gene calls are TRBV5-1 and TRBJ2-5; D perhaps matches TRBD1 (5 bases). V gave up 5 bases and J gave up 1 base, with 9 bases separating them. CDR3 length: 13 amino acids. Per germline, CDR1 SGHRS and CDR2 YFSETQ. The CDR3 loop is CASRRGSQETQYF. DNA of the CDR3: TGCGCCAGCAGAAGGGGAAGCCAAGAGACCCAGTACTTC. Combining the CDR3 with reference TRBV5-1 and TRBJ2-5 gives the whole variable domain KAGVTQTPRYLIKTRGQQVTLSCSPISGHRSVSWYQQTPGQGLQFLFEYFSETQRNKGNFPGRFSGRQFSNSRSEMNVSTLELGDSALYLCASRRGSQETQYFGPGTRLLVL.

V is TRBV20-1 and J is TRBJ2-5; TRBD1 is a possible D gene (6 bases). The DNA end is more similar to TRBJ2-7, so the J call may be wrong. The germline V gene encodes CDR1 DFQATT and CDR2 SNEGSKA (reference sequence). The CDR3 covers 14 residues. CDR3 in amino acids: CSARDTGKEYEQYF. CDR3 DNA: TGCAGTGCTAGAGATACAGGGAAAGAGTACGAGCAGTACTTC.

The CDR3 sequence is CAKGHAKATGKVNQPQHF. The CDR3 DNA is TGTGCCAAGGGCCATGCAAAAGCGACAGGGAAGGTCAATCAGCCCCAGCATTTT. The chain recombines TRBV6-4 with TRBJ1-5; 7 bases agree with TRBD1. The germline V gene encodes CDR1 MRHNA and CDR2 SNTAGT. With V trimmed by 10 bases and J by 3 bases, 21 bases remained unmatched. The CDR3 is 18 amino acids.

This clonotype occurred a few times. The rearrangement links TRBV27 to TRBJ2-7, with no clear D. The V end lost 0 bases, the J end lost 3 bases, and 15 bases lay between the germline ends. From germline, CDR1 is MNHEY and CDR2 SMNVEV (reference sequence). The CDR3 runs 16 residues. As DNA, the CDR3 is TGTGCCAGCAGTTTATCGTCGGGCGACCGCGACTACGAGCAGTACTTC. Amino acids: CASSLSSGDRDYEQYF.

The chain has TRBV9 and TRBJ2-1; D gene unclear. CDR1 SGDLS and CDR2 YYNGEE come from the germline V gene. Trimming pared 0 bases from V and 10 bases from J, leaving 11 bases between. CDR3 length equals 13 residues. The CDR3 DNA follows: TGTGCCAGCAGCGTAGCGGGTCGGCAGGAGCAGTTCTTC. Its translation: CASSVAGRQEQFF.

This clonotype turned up a few times. V and J are TRBV7-2 and TRBJ2-4; TRBD2 matches 7 bases. Germline-derived CDR1 and CDR2 are SGHTA and FQGNSA. The CDR3 length is 13 residues. Trimming took 5 bases from V and 13 from J; bases not matched to a gene: 11. The CDR3 DNA reads TGTGCCAGCAGCCGGACTAGAGGCGGTGGGCAGTACTTC. This encodes CASSRTRGGGQYF.

The rearrangement links TRBV7-2 to TRBJ2-7, with D perhaps TRBD1 (5 bases). CDR3 length: 12 amino acids. The germline V and J ends were trimmed by 3 bases and 5 bases, with 8 bases remaining between them. Per the germline V gene, CDR1 is SGHTA and CDR2 is FQGNSA. CDR3 DNA: TGTGCCAGCAGCTTTTCACAGGACGAGCAGTACTTC. As protein: CASSFSQDEQYF.

This clonotype was observed a handful of times. The chain couples TRBV7-2 to TRBJ2-1, with no clear D. The CDR3 is 15 residues long. V was clipped by 3 bases and J by 8 bases, with 17 bases between them. Germline loops: CDR1 SGHTA, CDR2 FQGNSA. CDR3 DNA sequence: TGTGCCAGCAGCTTTAGCTTGAGTAGGATCGATGAGCAGTTCTTC. This codes for CASSFSLSRIDEQFF. Based on the CDR3 plus reference TRBV7-2 and TRBJ2-1, the full variable domain is GAGVSQSPSNKVTEKGKDVELRCDPISGHTALYWYRQSLGQGLEFLIYFQGNSAPDKSGLPSDRFSAERTGGSVSTLTIQRTQQEDSAVYLCASSFSLSRIDEQFFGPGTRLTVL.

The chain links TRBV6-6 to TRBJ2-5; D uncertain. The CDR3 contains 12 residues. V lost 4 bases and J lost 4, with 7 bases in between. Germline V gene data show CDR1 as MNHNY and CDR2 as SVGAGI (reference sequence). CDR3 residues: CASSSRVETQYF. The CDR3 region has the DNA TGTGCCAGCAGTTCCCGTGTAGAGACCCAGTACTTC.

V is TRBV12-3 or TRBV12-4 and J is TRBJ2-7; the match to TRBD2 covers 7 bases. Losses at the gene ends were 7 bases for V and 1 base for J; bases not matched to a gene: 4. The CDR3 runs to 13 residues. The CDR3 spells CASKVGGSYEQYF. The CDR3 nucleotides read TGTGCCAGCAAGGTGGGGGGGTCCTACGAGCAGTACTTC.

J is TRBJ2-6 and V is TRBV20-1; possibly TRBD1 or TRBD2 for D (6 bases each). V lost 3 bases to trimming and J lost 4 bases, with 10 bases between them. This CDR3 contains 14 residues. CDR1 and CDR2 from the germline V gene are DFQATT and SNEGSKA (reference sequence). CDR3 residues: CSASTGRGANVLTF. The CDR3 coding sequence is TGCAGTGCTAGTACAGGGAGGGGGGCCAACGTCCTGACTTTC.

V and J are TRBV9 and TRBJ2-1; 7 positions match TRBD2. This CDR3 contains 15 residues. J lost 4 bases, V lost 0 bases, and 4 bases had no gene match. The V gene's germline CDR1 is SGDLS and CDR2 YYNGEE. CDR3 sequence: CASSVGAGAYNEQFF. Here the CDR3 DNA reads TGTGCCAGCAGCGTAGGGGCGGGAGCATACAATGAGCAGTTCTTC.

The chain employs TRBV9 and TRBJ2-7; no clear D. The ends were cut back, 0 bases at V and 3 bases at J, with 7 bases in the middle. This CDR3 region has 13 residues. Germline CDR1 SGDLS, CDR2 YYNGEE. CDR3 in amino acids: CASSVDSGYEQYF. The CDR3 region has the DNA TGTGCCAGCAGCGTAGATTCGGGCTACGAGCAGTACTTC.